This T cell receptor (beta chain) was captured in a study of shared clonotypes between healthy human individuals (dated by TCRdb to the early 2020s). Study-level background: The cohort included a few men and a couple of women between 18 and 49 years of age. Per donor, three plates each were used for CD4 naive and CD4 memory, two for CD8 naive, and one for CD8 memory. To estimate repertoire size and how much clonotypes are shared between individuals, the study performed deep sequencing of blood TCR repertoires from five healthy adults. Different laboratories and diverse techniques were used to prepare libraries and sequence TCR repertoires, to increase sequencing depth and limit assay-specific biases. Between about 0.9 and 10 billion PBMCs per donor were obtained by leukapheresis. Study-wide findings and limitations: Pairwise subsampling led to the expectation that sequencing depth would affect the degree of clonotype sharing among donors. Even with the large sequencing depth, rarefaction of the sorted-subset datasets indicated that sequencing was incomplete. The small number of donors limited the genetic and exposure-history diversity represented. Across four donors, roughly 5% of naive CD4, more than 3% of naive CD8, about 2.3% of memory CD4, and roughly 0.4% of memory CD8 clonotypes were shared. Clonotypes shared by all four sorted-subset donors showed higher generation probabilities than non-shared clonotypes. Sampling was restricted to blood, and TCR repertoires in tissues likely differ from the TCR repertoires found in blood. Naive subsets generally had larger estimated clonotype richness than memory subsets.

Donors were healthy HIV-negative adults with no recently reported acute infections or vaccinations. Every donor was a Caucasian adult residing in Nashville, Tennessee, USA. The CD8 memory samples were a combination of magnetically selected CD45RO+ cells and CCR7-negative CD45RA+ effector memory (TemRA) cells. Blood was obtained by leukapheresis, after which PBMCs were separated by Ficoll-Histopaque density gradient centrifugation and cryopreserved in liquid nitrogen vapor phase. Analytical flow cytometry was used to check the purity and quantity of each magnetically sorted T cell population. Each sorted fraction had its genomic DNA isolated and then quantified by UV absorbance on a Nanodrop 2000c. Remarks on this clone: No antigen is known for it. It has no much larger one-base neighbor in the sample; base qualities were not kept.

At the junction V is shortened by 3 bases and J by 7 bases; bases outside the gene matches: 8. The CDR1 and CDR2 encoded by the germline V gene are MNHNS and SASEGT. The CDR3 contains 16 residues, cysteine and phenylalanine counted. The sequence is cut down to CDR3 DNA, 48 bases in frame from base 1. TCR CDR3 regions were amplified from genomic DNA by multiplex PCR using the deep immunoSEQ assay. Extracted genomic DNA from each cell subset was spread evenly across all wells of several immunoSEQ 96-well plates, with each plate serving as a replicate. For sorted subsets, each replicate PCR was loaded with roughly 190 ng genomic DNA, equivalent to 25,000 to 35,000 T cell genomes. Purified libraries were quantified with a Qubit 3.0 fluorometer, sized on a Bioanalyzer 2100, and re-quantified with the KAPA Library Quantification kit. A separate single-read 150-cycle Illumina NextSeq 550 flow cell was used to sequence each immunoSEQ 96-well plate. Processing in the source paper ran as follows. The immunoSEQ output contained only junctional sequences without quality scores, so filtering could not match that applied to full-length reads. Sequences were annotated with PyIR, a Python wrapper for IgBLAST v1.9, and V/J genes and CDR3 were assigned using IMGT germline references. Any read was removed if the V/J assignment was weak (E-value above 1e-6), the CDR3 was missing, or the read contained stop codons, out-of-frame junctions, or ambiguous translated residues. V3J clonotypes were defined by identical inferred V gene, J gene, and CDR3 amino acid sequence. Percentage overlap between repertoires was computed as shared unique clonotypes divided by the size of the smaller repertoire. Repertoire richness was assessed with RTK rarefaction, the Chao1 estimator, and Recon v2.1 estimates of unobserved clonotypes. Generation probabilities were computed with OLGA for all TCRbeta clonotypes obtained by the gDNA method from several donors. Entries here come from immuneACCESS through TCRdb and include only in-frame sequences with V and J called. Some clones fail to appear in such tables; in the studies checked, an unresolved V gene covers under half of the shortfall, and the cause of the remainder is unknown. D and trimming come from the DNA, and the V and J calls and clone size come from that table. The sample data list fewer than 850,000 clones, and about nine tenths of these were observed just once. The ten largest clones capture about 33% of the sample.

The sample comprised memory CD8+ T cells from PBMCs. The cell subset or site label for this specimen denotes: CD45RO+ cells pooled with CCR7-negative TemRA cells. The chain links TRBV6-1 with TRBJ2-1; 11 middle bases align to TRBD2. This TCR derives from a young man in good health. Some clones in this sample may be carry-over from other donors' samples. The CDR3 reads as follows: CASSDQTSGSGNEQFF. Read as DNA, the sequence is TGTGCCAGCAGTGATCAAACTAGCGGGAGTGGGAATGAGCAGTTCTTC.